The 30 T cell receptor beta chains below all came from one sample that was sequenced in a study of blood T cell repertoires in COVID-19. This table comes from immunoSEQ multiplex PCR, and its TCRdb copy is limited to in-frame clones, with some not included. The data hold about 77,000 clones, with roughly four fifths observed a single time. Sequencing used peripheral blood. These receptors originate from a man between 65 and 79 years old with active or convalescent COVID-19.

This clone was counted only a few times. V gene TRBV11-2 combines with J gene TRBJ1-6; 7 bases are shared with TRBD1. The CDR3 covers 15 residues. The V segment lost 5 bases and the J segment 9 bases; nucleotides outside the gene matches: 10. Germline CDR1 and CDR2: SGHAT and FQNNGV. The CDR3 DNA sequence: TGTGCCAGCAGCCCGGCAAGACAGGGAGGTTCACCCCTCCACTTT. The encoded protein is CASSPARQGGSPLHF.

This clone has just a few counts. This chain joins TRBV28 and TRBJ2-7; 7 positions agree with TRBD2. The CDR3 extends over 14 amino acids. The ends lost 5 bases at V and 5 bases at J; junction bases unmatched: 9. The germline V gene has CDR1 MDHEN and CDR2 SYDVKM. The CDR3 nucleotides are TGTGCCAGCAGTCGAGTCGGGGGAGGGCACGAGCAGTACTTC. This translates into CASSRVGGGHEQYF. The full variable domain, in which reference TRBV28 and TRBJ2-7 provide the parts outside the CDR3, is DVKVTQSSRYLVKRTGEKVFLECVQDMDHENMFWYRQDPGLGLRLIYFSYDVKMKEKGDIPEGYSVSREKKERFSLILESASTNQTSMYLCASSRVGGGHEQYFGPGTRLTVT.

This sequence joins TRBV28 and TRBJ2-6, with D unclear. CDR3 length: 14 amino acids. In germline, CDR1 is MDHEN, CDR2 SYDVKM. The V end was cut by 2 bases, the J end by 3 bases, with 5 bases between. The CDR3 sequence: CASSLEDGANVLTF. DNA for the CDR3: TGTGCCAGCAGTTTAGAGGATGGGGCCAACGTCCTGACTTTC.

V usage is TRBV30 and J usage is TRBJ2-2; TRBD1 is a possible D gene (5 bases). Trimming shortened V by 5 bases and J by 2 bases, and 12 bases separated the two germline ends. This CDR3 has 14 residues. The germline V gene has CDR1 GTSNPN and CDR2 SVGIG (reference sequence). DNA of the CDR3: TGTGCCTGGCGAAGGGGCCCTAACACCGGGGAGCTGTTTTTT. Protein product: CAWRRGPNTGELFF.

CDR3 sequence reads: CASSLLAGAQFF. The CDR3 DNA reads as TGTGCCAGCAGCCTTCTAGCGGGGGCTCAGTTCTTC. This chain links TRBV28 with TRBJ2-1; 10 nucleotides align to TRBD2. CDR1 is MDHEN, CDR2 SYDVKM, per germline. The CDR3 has 12 amino acids. Unmatched junction bases numbered 6, after V lost 6 bases and J lost 13 bases.

V usage is TRBV2 and J usage is TRBJ2-3, with D uncertain. Germline CDR1 SNHLY, CDR2 FYNNEI. The V end was cut by 2 bases, the J end by 4 bases, with 10 bases between. This CDR3 is 14 amino acids long. The CDR3 region is CASSELRGADTQYF. The CDR3 DNA is TGTGCCAGCAGTGAATTGAGAGGCGCAGATACGCAGTATTTT.

The gene calls are TRBV11-3 and TRBJ2-5; 9 nucleotides agree with TRBD2. There are 13 residues in the CDR3. Germline V gives CDR1 SGHNT, CDR2 YENEEA. J lost 4 bases, V lost 6 bases, and 3 bases had no gene match. The CDR3: CASRFSGGETQYF. CDR3 in DNA: TGTGCCAGCAGATTTAGCGGGGGAGAGACCCAGTACTTC.

The chain uses TRBV21-1 and TRBJ2-3; TRBD2 is the table's D call and was not checked against the DNA. TRBV21-1 is designated a pseudogene. This CDR3 has 18 residues. This CDR3 reads CASSKNPGGPEAPDTQYF. CDR3 nucleotides: TGTGCCAGCAGCAAAAACCCCGGGGGGCCAGAGGCCCCAGATACGCAGTATTTT.

This clone was seen a few times. The chain uses TRBV3-1 (or the pseudogene TRBV3-2) and TRBJ1-3; possible D gene TRBD1, 5 bases. Trimming took 1 base from V and 0 from J, leaving 10 bases between them. The CDR3 extends over 16 amino acids. CDR1 LGHDT and CDR2 YNNKEL come from the germline V gene (reference sequence). CDR3 region: CASSQGGGLSGNTIYF. DNA of the CDR3: TGTGCCAGCAGCCAAGGCGGGGGTCTCTCTGGAAACACCATATATTTT.

V is TRBV19 and J is TRBJ2-3; D might be TRBD2 (5 bases). V gave up 1 base and J gave up 2 bases, with 10 bases separating them. The CDR3 extends over 15 amino acids. The germline CDR1 and CDR2 sequences are LNHDA and SQIVND (reference sequence). The CDR3 region has the DNA TGTGCCAGTAGTATAGCGAGCGGCTTCACAGATACGCAGTATTTT. Amino acids: CASSIASGFTDTQYF.

This chain connects TRBV19 to TRBJ2-7; 10 positions match TRBD1. The CDR3 spans 13 residues. Losses at the gene ends were 7 bases for V and 4 bases for J; bases not matched to a gene: 4. CDR1 is LNHDA and CDR2 is SQIVND in the germline V gene (reference sequence). In DNA form, the CDR3 reads TGTGCCAGTAACAAGGGACAGGGGTACGAGCAGTACTTC. This encodes CASNKGQGYEQYF.

This rearrangement joins TRBV7-9 to TRBJ2-1; unclear D gene. Per germline, CDR1 SEHNR and CDR2 FQNEAQ (reference sequence). The CDR3 runs to 12 residues. Trimming took off 0 bases at V and 7 bases at J, with 4 bases between the two ends. The CDR3 loop is CASSLARNEQFF. The CDR3 bases are TGTGCCAGCAGCTTAGCGAGGAATGAGCAGTTCTTC.

The chain uses TRBV10-3 and TRBJ1-1; the match to TRBD1 covers 7 bases. The trim removed 3 bases at V and 4 bases at J, leaving 8 bases unmatched. CDR1 is ENHRY and CDR2 is SYGVKD in the germline V gene. The CDR3 length is 15 residues. The CDR3 bases are TGTGCCATCAGTGACCTACAGGGGTTTAGCACTGAAGCTTTCTTT. This sequence encodes CAISDLQGFSTEAFF.

This clone appeared a few times. CDR3 sequence: CATSLERGGRTDTQYF. The CDR3 nucleotides read TGTGCCACGTCCTTAGAGCGGGGGGGACGCACAGATACGCAGTATTTT. The chain employs TRBV5-4 and TRBJ2-3; TRBD2 agrees at 10 bases. The junction had 11 bases not matched to a gene; V was cut back by 9 bases and J by 1 base. Germline values: CDR1 SGHNT, CDR2 YYREEE (reference sequence). The CDR3 is 16 residues long.

The chain uses TRBV3-1 (or the pseudogene TRBV3-2) and TRBJ2-5, with 9 bases lining up with TRBD1. The J segment lost 1 base and the V segment lost 2 bases, leaving 5 bases of the junction unmatched. Germline V gene data show CDR1 as LGHDT and CDR2 as YNNKEL (reference sequence). This CDR3 is 16 amino acids long. The DNA of the CDR3 is TGTGCCAGCAGCCAAAGGACAGGGGCAATCCAAGAGACCCAGTACTTC. As protein: CASSQRTGAIQETQYF.

This chain connects TRBV28 to TRBJ1-3; D perhaps matches TRBD1 (6 bases). The CDR3 length is 16 residues. CDR1 and CDR2 from the germline V gene are MDHEN and SYDVKM. Trimming shortened V by 2 bases and J by 1 base, and 12 bases separated the two germline ends. CDR3 region: CASSLRGGASGNTIYF. CDR3 nucleotides: TGTGCCAGCAGTTTAAGGGGGGGAGCTTCTGGAAACACCATATATTTT.

The chain carries TRBV28 and TRBJ1-1, with 7 bases aligning to TRBD1. CDR3 size: 15 residues. Germline V gene lookup returns CDR1 MDHEN and CDR2 SYDVKM. V lost 4 bases, J lost 4 bases, and 9 bases stayed unmatched. CDR3 bases: TGTGCCAGCAGTTCCGCGGGAGGGGGCGGCACTGAAGCTTTCTTT. Translating it yields CASSSAGGGGTEAFF.

The gene calls are TRBV9 and TRBJ2-7; 7 bases are a match to TRBD2. The CDR3 runs 16 residues. Germline lookup yields CDR1 SGDLS and CDR2 YYNGEE. The V segment lost 3 bases and the J segment 3 bases; nucleotides outside the gene matches: 12. The CDR3 protein is CASSAGGSKWDYEQYF. In DNA, the CDR3 is TGTGCCAGCAGCGCCGGGGGGTCGAAATGGGACTACGAGCAGTACTTC.

This chain links TRBV10-1 with TRBJ1-3; the D is unclear. This CDR3 has 15 residues. Trimming removed 2 bases from V and 0 bases from J, with 8 bases in between. CDR1 and CDR2 from the germline V gene are WNHNN and SYGVQD (reference sequence). CDR3 sequence reads: CASSEGISSGNTIYF. CDR3 DNA: TGCGCCAGCAGTGAGGGCATAAGCTCTGGAAACACCATATATTTT.

This clone was found a few times. The chain links TRBV28 to TRBJ2-3, with 11 bases matching TRBD2. The V gene's germline CDR1 is MDHEN and CDR2 SYDVKM. CDR3 size: 15 residues. With V trimmed by 5 bases and J by 4 bases, 5 bases remained unmatched. CDR3 in DNA: TGTGCCAGCAGTACTAGCGGGGGTGGGCCAGATACGCAGTATTTT. As protein: CASSTSGGGPDTQYF.

The chain couples TRBV5-1 to TRBJ1-3; D gene unclear. Trimming shortened V by 1 base and J by 7 bases, and 15 bases separated the two germline ends. Germline assignment: CDR1 SGHRS and CDR2 YFSETQ. CDR3 size: 15 residues. CDR3 region: CASSLSGWGMNTIYF. The CDR3 bases are TGCGCCAGCAGCTTGTCGGGATGGGGTATGAACACCATATATTTT.

The CDR3: CAISSGGAINEQFF. The CDR3 DNA reads as TGTGCAATCTCGTCGGGGGGGGCCATCAATGAGCAGTTCTTC. V and J are TRBV10-3 and TRBJ2-1; 8 bases are a match to TRBD2. Germline CDR1 is ENHRY and CDR2 is SYGVKD. The CDR3 totals 14 residues.

The rearrangement joins TRBV3-1 (or the pseudogene TRBV3-2) to TRBJ2-7, with D maybe TRBD1 (6 bases). Trimming pared 1 base from V and 2 bases from J, leaving 12 bases between. The germline V gene encodes CDR1 LGHDT and CDR2 YNNKEL (reference sequence). The CDR3 is 15 residues long. The CDR3 reads CASSQAPGEPYEQYF. CDR3 coding DNA: TGTGCCAGCAGCCAAGCACCAGGGGAACCCTACGAGCAGTACTTC.

The CDR3 reads CASSQDLASGGETQYF. The DNA of the CDR3 is TGTGCCAGCAGCCAAGATCTGGCTAGCGGGGGAGAGACCCAGTACTTC. The chain is built from TRBV3-1 (or the pseudogene TRBV3-2) and TRBJ2-5, with 10 positions matching TRBD2. V dropped 0 bases and J dropped 4; count of bases not matched to a gene: 5. CDR3 length equals 16 residues. CDR1 LGHDT and CDR2 YNNKEL come from the germline V gene (reference sequence).

The chain links TRBV6-1 to TRBJ1-1; tentatively, D is TRBD1 (5 bases). CDR1 is MNHNS and CDR2 is SASEGT in the germline V gene. V was trimmed by 3 bases and J by 0 bases, leaving 8 bases between them. The CDR3 loop spans 14 amino acids. CDR3 DNA: TGTGCCAGCAGTGATGACAGCGTGAACACTGAAGCTTTCTTT. Translating gives CASSDDSVNTEAFF.

The V call is TRBV11-2, the J call TRBJ2-2; D unclear. The CDR3 is 14 amino acids. The V end was cut by 0 bases, the J end by 4 bases, with 6 bases between. Germline V CDR1 and CDR2: SGHAT, FQNNGV. The CDR3 protein is CASSLDLVTGELFF. As DNA, the CDR3 is TGTGCCAGCAGCTTAGATCTCGTCACCGGGGAGCTGTTTTTT.

J is TRBJ2-1 and V is TRBV30, with a tentative D call TRBD1 (6 bases). There are 15 residues in the CDR3. V lost 5 bases, J lost 6 bases, and 20 bases lay in between. The V gene's germline CDR1 is GTSNPN and CDR2 SVGIG (reference sequence). The CDR3 region is CAWGRKTGFGNEQFF. In DNA form, the CDR3 reads TGTGCCTGGGGGCGTAAGACAGGCTTTGGCAATGAGCAGTTCTTC.

The V and J genes are TRBV28 and TRBJ2-7, with 11 bases matching TRBD1. This CDR3 spans 15 amino acids. The V gene end was trimmed by 5 bases and the J gene end by 7 bases; junction bases not matched to a gene: 10. Germline V CDR1 and CDR2: MDHEN, SYDVKM. The CDR3 loop reads CASSPTGTGGYEQYF. In DNA form, the CDR3 reads TGTGCCAGCAGTCCGACCGGGACAGGGGGGTATGAGCAGTACTTC.

The chain combines TRBV7-8 with TRBJ2-7; D remains unclear. CDR3 length equals 13 residues. Germline loops: CDR1 SGHVS, CDR2 FQNEAQ. V shed 1 base and J shed 4 bases, with 8 bases lying between them. The CDR3 loop is CASSLGSGYEQYF. CDR3 nucleotides: TGTGCCAGCAGCTTAGGGTCCGGTTACGAGCAGTACTTC.

The sample holds one count of this clone. This sequence joins TRBV16 and TRBJ1-5; D might be TRBD1 (5 bases). V was trimmed by 1 base and J by 4 bases, leaving 23 bases between them. This CDR3 has 19 amino acids. In germline, CDR1 is KGHSY, CDR2 FQNENV. CDR3 sequence (DNA): TGTGCCAGCAGCCAATGGATGACGGTCAGACAGTCCGTAAATCAGCCCCAGCATTTT. The encoded protein is CASSQWMTVRQSVNQPQHF. Looking up the rest from reference TRBV16 and TRBJ1-5 gives the full variable domain: GEEVAQTPKHLVRGEGQKAKLYCAPIKGHSYVFWYQQVLKNEFKFLISFQNENVFDETGMPKERFSAKCLPNSPCSLEIQATKLEDSAVYFCASSQWMTVRQSVNQPQHFGDGTRLSIL.